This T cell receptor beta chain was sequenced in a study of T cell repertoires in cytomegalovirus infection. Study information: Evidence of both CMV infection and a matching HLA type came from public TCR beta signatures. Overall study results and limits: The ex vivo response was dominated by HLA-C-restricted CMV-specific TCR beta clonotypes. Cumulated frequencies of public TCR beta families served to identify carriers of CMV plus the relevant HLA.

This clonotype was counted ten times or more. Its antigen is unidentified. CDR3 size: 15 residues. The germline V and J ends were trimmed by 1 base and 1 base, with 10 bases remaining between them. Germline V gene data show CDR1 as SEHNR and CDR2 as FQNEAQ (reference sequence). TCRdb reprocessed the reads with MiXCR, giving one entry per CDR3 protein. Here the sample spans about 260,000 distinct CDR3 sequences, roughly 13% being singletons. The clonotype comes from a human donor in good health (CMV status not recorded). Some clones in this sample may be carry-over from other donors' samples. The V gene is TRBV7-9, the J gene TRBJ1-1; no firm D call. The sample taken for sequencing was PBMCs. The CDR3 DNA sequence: TGTGCCAGCAGCTTAGGAGCGGGAAAGAACACTGAAGCTTTCTTT. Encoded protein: CASSLGAGKNTEAFF.